This is a list of T cell receptor beta chains from one sample in a study of CD8 T cells in Susac syndrome. Each CDR3 protein gets one entry after TCRdb re-called the immunoSEQ multiplex PCR reads with MiXCR. Of 190,000 or so distinct CDR3 sequences detected, 85% to 95% appear once; the ten largest clones hold just over 0.08%. Sequencing was done on a sample of CD4+ T cells from PBMCs. Source of these receptors: a human donor with multiple sclerosis. CDR3s include the opening cysteine and the closing phenylalanine or tryptophan. A D gene is named only where the DNA matches it firmly. The size field is filled for only some rows; it gives once, few, many or a size class.

size	D	V	J	DNA	CDR3
NA	NA	TRBV3-1	TRBJ1-5	TGTGCCAGCAGCCAAGAACCAGGGGCGAGCAATCAGCCCCAGCATTTT	CASSQEPGASNQPQHF
NA	NA	TRBV7-9	TRBJ2-5	TGTGCCAGCAGCCATTCGGACTGGAAAGAGACCCAGTACTTC	CASSHSDWKETQYF
NA	NA	TRBV11-2	TRBJ1-2	TGTGCCAGCAGCTTCGGGGACGGAACAAACTATGGCTACACCTTC	CASSFGDGTNYGYTF
NA	NA	TRBV29-1	TRBJ1-1	TGCAGCGTTGTAGGAGGGGGCACTGAAGCTTTCTTT	CSVVGGGTEAFF
NA	NA	TRBV20-1	TRBJ2-3	TGCACCGCCTATAACCCGACAGGAAAAGGAGATACGCAGTATTTT	CTAYNPTGKGDTQYF
NA	NA	TRBV27	TRBJ1-5	TGTGCCAGCAGTCGGGACACCTCCCCACGATCACAGCCCCAGCATTTT	CASSRDTSPRSQPQHF
NA	NA	TRBV29-1	TRBJ2-5	TGCAGCGTGCAAGGGCAACAAGAGACCCAGTACTTC	CSVQGQQETQYF
NA	NA	TRBV20-1	TRBJ2-1	TGCAGTCCCAAAAGGGATGAGCAGTTCTTC	CSPKRDEQFF
NA	TRBD2	TRBV29-1	TRBJ2-5	TGCAGCGTGAGGCCGGGGGGGCAGCGAGAGACCCAGTACTTC	CSVRPGGQRETQYF
NA	NA	TRBV5-1	TRBJ1-2	TGCGCCAGCAGCTTGGGTGGGAGTGGCTACACCTTC	CASSLGGSGYTF
NA	NA	TRBV20-1	TRBJ2-3	TGCAGTGCTAGGGACCGGGAAGGATACACAGATACGCAGTATTTT	CSARDREGYTDTQYF
NA	NA	TRBV25-1	TRBJ2-3	TGTGCCAGCAGTTACGGGGGAACCCCGACCACAGATACGCAGTATTTT	CASSYGGTPTTDTQYF
NA	NA	TRBV29-1	TRBJ1-4	TGCAGCGTCTGGGGAGATGCAACTAATGAAAAACTGTTTTTT	CSVWGDATNEKLFF
NA	TRBD1	TRBV20-1	TRBJ1-2	TGCAGTGCTCCGACCCCGGGACAGGGGGCCTATGGCTACACCTTC	CSAPTPGQGAYGYTF
NA	NA	TRBV25-1	TRBJ1-2	TGTGCCACCCTAAGCCTGAAAGGCTACACCTTC	CATLSLKGYTF
NA	NA	TRBV29-1	TRBJ2-5	TGCAGCGTCGCTTTAAGGGTGCCCCCCCAAGAGACCCAGTACTTC	CSVALRVPPQETQYF
NA	TRBD2	TRBV20-1	TRBJ2-3	TGCAGTGCACAGGGCCCCGGGACTAGCGTGGATACGCAGTATTTT	CSAQGPGTSVDTQYF
NA	NA	TRBV3-1	TRBJ2-3	TGTGCCAGCAGGGTCGGAGGGAGCGGGAGCACAGATACGCAGTATTTT	CASRVGGSGSTDTQYF
NA	NA	TRBV20-1	TRBJ1-2	TGCAGTGCCACCCACCCGGGGGTAGCCGGCTACACCTTC	CSATHPGVAGYTF
NA	TRBD1	TRBV2	TRBJ1-2	TGTGCCAGCAACCCGAGGGACAGCTATGGCTACACCTTC	CASNPRDSYGYTF
once	TRBD1	TRBV20-1	TRBJ1-5	TGCAGTGCTAGTCGTCAGGGGGCTAGCAATCAGCCCCAGCATTTT	CSASRQGASNQPQHF
NA	NA	TRBV5-1	TRBJ1-2	TGCGCCAGCAGCTTGACGGGAGGCTACACCTTC	CASSLTGGYTF
NA	NA	TRBV29-1	TRBJ1-1	TGCAGCCCACTTCTCCTGTCCACTGAAGCTTTCTTT	CSPLLLSTEAFF
NA	TRBD1	TRBV29-1	TRBJ1-1	TGCAGCGTAGTAGACAGGGGGCTAGAAAACACTGAAGCTTTCTTT	CSVVDRGLENTEAFF
NA	NA	TRBV27	TRBJ1-6	TGTGCCAGCAGTGTAAATCAGATGGTGGCCCTCCACTTT	CASSVNQMVALHF
once	NA	TRBV20-1	TRBJ2-6	TGCAGTGCTGACCCGGGAAGGGTTGGGGCCAACGTCCTGACTTTC	CSADPGRVGANVLTF
NA	NA	TRBV30	TRBJ1-6	TGTGCCTGGATTGGTGAGGCCAGGTCACCCCTCCACTTT	CAWIGEARSPLHF
NA	NA	TRBV6-5	TRBJ2-1	TGTGCCAGCAGTCGGACGCCCTACAATGAGCAGTTCTTC	CASSRTPYNEQFF
NA	NA	TRBV27	TRBJ1-6	TGTGCCAGCAGTTTTAGGCATATTAATTCACCCCTCCACTTT	CASSFRHINSPLHF
NA	NA	TRBV30	TRBJ1-4	TGTGCCTGGAGTGTGGGAGGGGTATCTGAAAAACTGTTTTTT	CAWSVGGVSEKLFF
NA	NA	TRBV29-1	TRBJ1-2	TGCAGCGTTGACGGTTGGCGGGCTGGTCAGGGGAATGGCTACACCTTC	CSVDGWRAGQGNGYTF
NA	NA	TRBV9	TRBJ2-5	TGTGCCAGCAGCGTAGGGTCGGGGCGAGAGACCCAGTACTTC	CASSVGSGRETQYF
NA	NA	TRBV5-1	TRBJ2-7	TGCGCCAGCAGCTTGGCTCGGCAGACCTACGAGCAGTACTTC	CASSLARQTYEQYF
NA	NA	TRBV7-9	TRBJ2-1	TGTGCCAGCAGCAGGAGGGACCTCGGGAATGAGCAGTTCTTC	CASSRRDLGNEQFF
NA	TRBD1	TRBV20-1	TRBJ2-5	TGCAGTGCTAGGAGACAGGGGAGCCAAGAGACCCAGTACTTC	CSARRQGSQETQYF
NA	NA	TRBV12-3/TRBV12-4	TRBJ2-3	TGTGCCAGCAGTGTCCGGGAGCCAAGGGCAGATACGCAGTATTTT	CASSVREPRADTQYF
NA	TRBD1	TRBV12-3/TRBV12-4	TRBJ2-1	TGTGCCAGCAGCTACGGGACAGACTTTTACAATGAGCAGTTCTTC	CASSYGTDFYNEQFF
NA	NA	TRBV3-1	TRBJ1-1	TGTGCCAGCAGCCAAGGAGTGGGGGCTGAAGCTTTCTTT	CASSQGVGAEAFF
NA	NA	TRBV29-1	TRBJ2-5	TGCAGCGTTGAGCAGAGCGACATCGAGACCCAGTACTTC	CSVEQSDIETQYF
NA	TRBD2	TRBV7-6	TRBJ2-2	TGTGCCAGCAGCCCCCGGACTAGCGGGGACACCGGGGAGCTGTTTTTT	CASSPRTSGDTGELFF
once	NA	TRBV29-1	TRBJ1-1	TGCAGCGTTGTAGGAGAAGAAGCTTTCTTT	CSVVGEEAFF
NA	TRBD2	TRBV6-2/TRBV6-3	TRBJ2-5	TGTGCCAGCAGGGGGACTAGTTTGGAGACCCAGTACTTC	CASRGTSLETQYF
few	NA	TRBV30	TRBJ2-4	TGTGCCTGGAGTCCGGGGCACAAAAACATTCAGTACTTC	CAWSPGHKNIQYF
NA	TRBD2	TRBV25-1	TRBJ2-3	TGTGCCAGCAGTGTGACCGGGGGGGCTAAAGATACGCAGTATTTT	CASSVTGGAKDTQYF
NA	NA	TRBV2	TRBJ1-2	TGTGCCACCACCCCTGAGGAAATAGACTATGGCTACACCTTC	CATTPEEIDYGYTF
NA	NA	TRBV29-1	TRBJ2-7	TGCAGCGTTGAACGGGGGACCGGCTCCTACGAGCAGTACTTC	CSVERGTGSYEQYF
NA	TRBD1	TRBV2	TRBJ2-7	TGTGCCAGCAGCCACGGACAGGGGGCATCCTACGAGCAGTACTTC	CASSHGQGASYEQYF
NA	NA	TRBV12-3/TRBV12-4	TRBJ1-2	TGTGCCAGCAGTCTGAGTGGGGTAAACTATGGCTACACCTTC	CASSLSGVNYGYTF
NA	NA	TRBV13	TRBJ2-1	TGTGCCAGCAGCGGGACCGAAGACAATGAGCAGTTCTTC	CASSGTEDNEQFF